This T cell receptor beta chain appears in the sequencing data of a study of OX40 agonist ivuxolimab in advanced cancers. Background on the study: The patients received agonistic anti-OX40 (CD134) antibody ivuxolimab. Those enrolled were approximately 78% male, with a mean age of 60 years and ages from roughly 20 to 85.

Autoimmune disease history or systemic immunosuppression led to patient exclusion. Germline assignment: CDR1 SGHRS and CDR2 YFSETQ. The ends were cut back, 0 bases at V and 3 bases at J, with 3 bases in the middle. The CDR3 is 13 residues long. Only in-frame clones appear in the TCRdb table, and some are missing; sequencing was by immunoSEQ multiplex PCR. The sample records almost 50,000 clones, about 80% being singletons. Findings and limits, study-wide: Clones of CD4+ and CD8+ blood T cells grew by week 6 at doses of 0.1 to 3.0 mg/kg.

As concerns this clone: Its target is unknown.

The specimen comprised CD4+ or CD8+ T cells sorted from blood, sampled in a trial of the OX40 agonist ivuxolimab. This TCR was recovered from an adult with an advanced solid tumor such as melanoma, head and neck, liver or kidney cancer. This sequence joins TRBV5-1 and TRBJ2-2; D call uncertain. The CDR3: CASSLAHTGELFF. The CDR3 nucleotides read TGCGCCAGCAGCTTGGCACACACCGGGGAGCTGTTTTTT.